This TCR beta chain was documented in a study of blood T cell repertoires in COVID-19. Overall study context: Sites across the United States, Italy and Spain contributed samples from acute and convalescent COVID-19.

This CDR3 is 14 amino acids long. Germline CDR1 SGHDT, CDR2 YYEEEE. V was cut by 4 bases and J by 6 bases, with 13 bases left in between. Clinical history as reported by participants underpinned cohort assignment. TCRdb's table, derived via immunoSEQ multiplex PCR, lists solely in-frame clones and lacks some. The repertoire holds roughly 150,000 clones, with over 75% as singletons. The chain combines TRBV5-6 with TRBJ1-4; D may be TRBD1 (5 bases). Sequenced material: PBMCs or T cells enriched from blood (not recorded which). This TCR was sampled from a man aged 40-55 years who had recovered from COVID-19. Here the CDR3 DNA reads TGTGCCAGCAGCGAAGGGGATATGGATGAAAAACTGTTTTTT. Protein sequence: CASSEGDMDEKLFF. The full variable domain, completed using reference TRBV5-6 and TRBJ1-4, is DAGVTQSPTHLIKTRGQQVTLRCSPKSGHDTVSWYQQALGQGPQFIFQYYEEEERQRGNFPDRFSGHQFPNYSSELNVNALLLGDSALYLCASSEGDMDEKLFFGSGTQLSVL.